The present T cell receptor (beta chain) was sequenced within a study of graft-versus-host responses after intestinal transplantation. Study-level results: The presence of high graft-versus-host to host-versus-graft clonal ratios in allografts characterized patients with graft-donor T cell macrochimerism.

Germline V gene data show CDR1 as SGHNT and CDR2 as YYREEE (reference sequence). Unmatched junction bases numbered 15, after V lost 5 bases and J lost 8 bases. The CDR3 covers 16 residues. Clones were read by immunoSEQ multiplex PCR, and TCRdb kept only the in-frame ones, dropping some. Of approximately 8,700 clones listed, approximately 33% are singletons. Material: alloreactive CD4+ T cells from a mixed lymphocyte reaction culture, obtained before intestinal transplant. Subset meaning: CFSE-low proliferating T cells sorted from approximately six-day pre-transplant mixed lymphocyte reaction (GvH or HvG direction). The receptor was isolated from a human patient who received an intestinal transplant. V and J are TRBV5-4 and TRBJ2-1, with 8 positions matching TRBD2. The CDR3 sequence: CASSPFFGGAIYEQFF. In DNA, the CDR3 is TGTGCCAGCAGTCCCTTTTTCGGGGGGGCCATCTATGAGCAGTTCTTC.